This TCR beta chain was sequenced during a study of circulating CD8 cells and anti-PD-1 response in melanoma. Study-level background: Six of 13 patients had prior targeted therapy or immunotherapy; seven did not. Regarding the study as a whole: Clonotype sharing was highest between DPOS and TIGIT subsets.

The CDR3 loop spans 15 amino acids. Trimming shortened V by 0 bases and J by 9 bases, and 15 bases separated the two germline ends. Germline lookup yields CDR1 DFQATT and CDR2 SNEGSKA (reference sequence). Four subsets defined by PD-1 and/or TIGIT were sorted from live CD3+CD8+TCRalphabeta+ cells. In regard to this clonotype: Its cognate antigen is unknown.

TCR libraries were prepared from about 15 ng of total RNA with the QIAseq Immune Repertoire TCR panel. TCRdb called the reads again in MiXCR, with one record for every CDR3 protein. Counted here are 700 to 950 distinct CDR3 sequences, about 13% occurring once; the ten biggest clones make up about 57%. The origin of this receptor is a human donor with melanoma. Sample: CD8+ T cells from PBMCs, taken at baseline or after one month of anti-PD-1 therapy (not recorded which). V usage is TRBV20-1 and J usage is TRBJ1-6; D is uncertain. The CDR3 region has the DNA TGCAGTGCTAGAGATAGGGCGCGGATTGGTTCACCCCTCCACTTT. Residues: CSARDRARIGSPLHF.